A single sample is the source of the 29 T cell receptor beta chains below, sequenced in a study of graft-versus-host responses after intestinal transplantation. Using immunoSEQ multiplex PCR, the repertoire was profiled, and TCRdb retains in-frame clones only, with some absent. Of about 89,000 clones in the sample, roughly 92% are singletons; the top ten hold about 0.29%. Their antigens are not known. The sample was unstimulated CD4+ T cells sorted from spleen or lymph node cells, taken before intestinal transplant. These receptors were obtained from a human donor who received an intestinal transplant.

This rearrangement joins TRBV14 to TRBJ2-3; D is unresolved. The germline gives CDR1 SGHDN, CDR2 FVKESK. The CDR3 is 18 residues long. Trimming removed 0 bases from V and 1 base from J, with 17 bases in between. In DNA, the CDR3 is TGTGCCAGCAGCCAAGATTCTAGGCGGATACGAGGCACAGATACGCAGTATTTT. This encodes CASSQDSRRIRGTDTQYF.

Concerning this clone itself: The same CDR3 is also encoded by other DNA sequences in this sample. The chain recombines TRBV9 with TRBJ2-3; perhaps TRBD2 as D (7 bases). This CDR3 is built from 14 residues. V lost 2 bases and J 6 bases, leaving 13 bases between the germline ends. CDR1 SGDLS and CDR2 YYNGEE come from the germline V gene. The CDR3 region is CASSVGRGGDTQYF. As DNA, the CDR3 is TGTGCCAGCAGCGTGGGGAGGGGGGGCGATACGCAGTATTTT.

The chain uses TRBV10-3 and TRBJ2-7; unclear D gene. The CDR3 is 14 residues long. V was trimmed by 4 bases and J by 0 bases, leaving 10 bases between them. Germline CDR1 reads ENHRY; CDR2 reads SYGVKD. In nucleotides, the CDR3 is TGTGCCATCAGTGGGCTCACGAGCTCCTACGAGCAGTACTTC. Its translation is CAISGLTSSYEQYF.

This clone was detected once. This CDR3 is CASSLGSNEQFF. CDR3 in DNA: TGCGCCAGCAGCTTGGGTTCGAATGAGCAGTTCTTC. The chain uses TRBV5-1 and TRBJ2-1; D is unresolved. This CDR3 is built from 12 residues. The germline gives CDR1 SGHRS, CDR2 YFSETQ. V was pared by 0 bases and J by 7 bases, with 5 bases between.

The V and J genes are TRBV9 and TRBJ1-2; D call uncertain. Germline CDR1 reads SGDLS; CDR2 reads YYNGEE. The CDR3 has 15 residues. The V end lost 4 bases, the J end lost 1 base, and 14 bases lay between the germline ends. As DNA, the CDR3 is TGTGCCAGCAGCCCCACGCCAGTACTTAACTATGGCTACACCTTC. This sequence encodes CASSPTPVLNYGYTF. The full variable domain, in which reference TRBV9 and TRBJ1-2 provide the parts outside the CDR3, is DSGVTQTPKHLITATGQRVTLRCSPRSGDLSVYWYQQSLDQGLQFLIQYYNGEERAKGNILERFSAQQFPDLHSELNLSSLELGDSALYFCASSPTPVLNYGYTFGSGTRLTVV.

V usage is TRBV27 and J usage is TRBJ2-5; D is unresolved. The V end was cut by 5 bases, the J end by 2 bases, with 9 bases between. Per the germline V gene, CDR1 is MNHEY and CDR2 is SMNVEV (reference sequence). The length of the CDR3 is 13 residues. CDR3 coding DNA: TGTGCCAGCAGTACGAGTGCGCAAGAGACCCAGTACTTC. Translated: CASSTSAQETQYF.

The rearrangement links TRBV28 to TRBJ2-2; the match to TRBD2 covers 13 bases. Germline V CDR1 and CDR2: MDHEN, SYDVKM. V was pared by 5 bases and J by 0 bases, with 6 bases of the junction left unmatched. The CDR3 is 18 residues long. CDR3 bases: TGTGCCAGCAGTGTCGGACTAGCGGGAGTATCGAACACCGGGGAGCTGTTTTTT. Amino acid sequence: CASSVGLAGVSNTGELFF.

On this clone: This sample includes further DNA sequences coding for the same CDR3. V usage is TRBV6-5 and J usage is TRBJ2-3; D call uncertain. CDR3 length: 13 amino acids. The germline gives CDR1 MNHEY, CDR2 SVGAGI. Trimming cost V 1 base and J 2 bases, with 4 bases left between them. The CDR3 sequence: CASSYFYTDTQYF. The CDR3 DNA is TGTGCCAGCAGTTACTTCTACACAGATACGCAGTATTTT.

The rearrangement joins TRBV6-6 to TRBJ2-7; D gene uncertain. Germline assignment: CDR1 MNHNY and CDR2 SVGAGI (reference sequence). Trimming took 6 bases from V and 6 from J, leaving 9 bases between them. The CDR3 has 11 amino acids. This CDR3 is CASSTLFEQYF. The CDR3 DNA is TGTGCCAGCAGCACACTCTTCGAGCAGTACTTC.

The rearrangement uses TRBV15 and TRBJ1-4; no reliable D call. Deletions cut 0 bases from V and 5 bases from J, with 7 bases between. The CDR3 totals 14 residues. Germline V gene sequence: CDR1 LNHNV, CDR2 YYDKDF (reference sequence). The CDR3, as DNA: TGTGCCACCAGCAGAGATAAACTGAATGAAAAACTGTTTTTT. This sequence encodes CATSRDKLNEKLFF.

The chain couples TRBV7-9 to TRBJ1-1; D gene unclear. The CDR3 has 16 residues. Trimming pared 4 bases from V and 0 bases from J, leaving 15 bases between. Germline CDR1 SEHNR, CDR2 FQNEAQ (reference sequence). DNA of the CDR3: TGTGCCAGCAGCTCCAGGACTGTTCACCTGAACACTGAAGCTTTCTTT. Translated: CASSSRTVHLNTEAFF.

The chain combines TRBV6-5 with TRBJ2-7; 10 bases are shared with TRBD1. The length of the CDR3 is 14 residues. V lost 5 bases to trimming and J lost 5 bases; unmatched junction nucleotides: 6. CDR1 is MNHEY, CDR2 SVGAGI, per germline. The CDR3 is CASSEGTGAHEQYF. The CDR3 DNA reads as TGTGCCAGCAGTGAAGGGACAGGGGCCCACGAGCAGTACTTC.

This CDR3 is CASSQGWETQYF. CDR3 bases: TGCGCCAGCAGCCAAGGCTGGGAGACCCAGTACTTC. The chain is built from TRBV4-1 and TRBJ2-5; D gene unclear. The CDR3 has 12 residues. From germline, CDR1 is MGHRA and CDR2 YSYEKL. Trimming removed 1 base from V and 5 bases from J, with 5 bases in between.

This clone was seen only once. The CDR3 region has the DNA TGTGCCAGCAGCTTGGCAGGACGGATTAATGAAAAACTGTTTTTT. Its translation: CASSLAGRINEKLFF. This sequence joins TRBV7-2 and TRBJ1-4, with D unresolved. In germline, CDR1 is SGHTA, CDR2 FQGNSA. The CDR3 is 15 amino acids. V lost 3 bases to trimming and J lost 4 bases, with 12 bases between them.

The V and J genes are TRBV7-9 and TRBJ2-7, with 11 bases fitting TRBD2. V trimming: 5 bases; J trimming: 0 bases; junction bases outside the gene matches: 3. This CDR3 region has 15 residues. Germline V gene lookup returns CDR1 SEHNR and CDR2 FQNEAQ (reference sequence). The CDR3 region is CASSRLAGSSYEQYF. CDR3 nucleotide sequence: TGTGCCAGCAGCCGACTAGCGGGGAGCTCCTACGAGCAGTACTTC.

V and J are TRBV19 and TRBJ2-1; 9 bases are shared with TRBD2. From germline, CDR1 is LNHDA and CDR2 SQIVND (reference sequence). After removal of 4 bases from V and 2 bases from J, the junction contained 9 bases not matched to a gene. The CDR3 sequence is 17 residues long. The CDR3 region is CASSRGGLAGTYNEQFF. CDR3 nucleotide sequence: TGTGCCAGTAGTAGAGGGGGCCTAGCGGGAACCTACAATGAGCAGTTCTTC.

The chain combines TRBV29-1 with TRBJ2-5; TRBD1 matches at 7 bases. Germline V gene sequence: CDR1 SQVTM, CDR2 ANQGSEA. The CDR3 runs to 14 residues. Trimming took 5 bases from V and 2 from J; bases not matched to a gene: 8. The chain's CDR3 is CSVSDRDRQETQYF. DNA of the CDR3: TGCAGCGTTAGCGACAGGGATAGGCAAGAGACCCAGTACTTC.

For the CDR3, the DNA is TGTGCCAGCAGCTTAGACTTAGGGCGGAGTGGCTACACCTTC. Its protein is CASSLDLGRSGYTF. The J gene is TRBJ1-2, the V gene TRBV7-9; D gene uncertain. The CDR3 extends over 14 amino acids. CDR1 is SEHNR, CDR2 FQNEAQ, per germline (reference sequence). Trimming removed 1 base from V and 7 bases from J, with 13 bases in between. The whole variable domain, filled in from reference TRBV7-9 and TRBJ1-2, reads DTGVSQNPRHKITKRGQNVTFRCDPISEHNRLYWYRQTLGQGPEFLTYFQNEAQLEKSRLLSDRFSAERPKGSFSTLEIQRTEQGDSAMYLCASSLDLGRSGYTFGSGTRLTVV.

This chain connects TRBV5-1 to TRBJ1-2; no clear D gene. The V end lost 4 bases, the J end lost 7 bases, and 20 bases lay between the germline ends. Germline V gene lookup returns CDR1 SGHRS and CDR2 YFSETQ. This CDR3 region has 15 residues. For the CDR3, the DNA is TGCGCCAGCAGCCACAGTCCAGGTCCTAGGGCTGGCTACACCTTC. It is translated as CASSHSPGPRAGYTF.

V usage is TRBV11-2 and J usage is TRBJ1-1; no reliable D call. The CDR3 contains 13 residues. V was cut by 3 bases and J by 8 bases, with 13 bases left in between. Looked up from germline, CDR1 is SGHAT and CDR2 is FQNNGV. The CDR3 loop reads CASSFDIVLEAFF. CDR3 in DNA: TGTGCCAGCAGCTTCGACATCGTGCTGGAAGCTTTCTTT. Drawing the rest from reference TRBV11-2 and TRBJ1-1, the complete variable domain is EAGVAQSPRYKIIEKRQSVAFWCNPISGHATLYWYQQILGQGPKLLIQFQNNGVVDDSQLPKDRFSAERLKGVDSTLKIQPAKLEDSAVYLCASSFDIVLEAFFGQGTRLTVV.

The chain links TRBV5-1 to TRBJ2-5; 7 nucleotides match TRBD2. There are 15 residues in the CDR3. Unmatched junction bases numbered 8, after V lost 4 bases and J lost 2 bases. Germline V gives CDR1 SGHRS, CDR2 YFSETQ. For the CDR3, the DNA is TGCGCCAGCAGCCCGCACGCGGGACTACAAGAGACCCAGTACTTC. As protein: CASSPHAGLQETQYF.

This sequence joins TRBV30 and TRBJ1-1; 7 bases match TRBD1. CDR1 is GTSNPN, CDR2 SVGIG, per germline (reference sequence). The CDR3 is 14 amino acids. After removal of 3 bases from V and 3 bases from J, the junction contained 7 bases not matched to a gene. CDR3 region: CAWRLQGWYTEAFF. The CDR3 DNA reads TGTGCCTGGAGACTACAGGGGTGGTACACTGAAGCTTTCTTT.

The rearrangement links TRBV6-1 to TRBJ2-1; TRBD1 matches 10 bases. Germline-derived CDR1 and CDR2 are MNHNS and SASEGT. The V segment lost 6 bases and the J segment 3 bases; nucleotides outside the gene matches: 5. This CDR3 region has 15 residues. The CDR3 sequence is CASRERTGGYNEQFF. The CDR3 coding sequence is TGTGCCAGCAGGGAACGGACAGGGGGCTACAATGAGCAGTTCTTC.

Remarks on this clone: Other DNA sequences in the sample encode the same CDR3. This rearrangement joins TRBV5-1 to TRBJ2-7, with D possibly being TRBD1 (6 bases). Per the germline V gene, CDR1 is SGHRS and CDR2 is YFSETQ. Trimming removed 4 bases from V and 2 bases from J, with 13 bases in between. The length of the CDR3 is 14 residues. CDR3 coding DNA: TGCGCCAGCAGCAACAGGGAAGTTGCCTACGAGCAGTACTTC. Its protein is CASSNREVAYEQYF.

The chain carries TRBV5-8 and TRBJ1-2; D call uncertain. Per the germline V gene, CDR1 is SGHTS and CDR2 is YDEGEE. CDR3 size: 13 residues. Trimming left V 0 bases short and J 9 bases short, with 12 bases between. The CDR3 DNA follows: TGTGCCAGCAGCTTGGCCCTGGGGAGTAGCTACACCTTC. Its translation: CASSLALGSSYTF.

The chain uses TRBV25-1 and TRBJ2-1, with no clear D. Trimming removed 4 bases from V and 3 bases from J, with 16 bases in between. CDR1 is MGHDK, CDR2 SYGVNS, per germline. CDR3 size: 16 residues. CDR3 bases: TGTGCCAGCAGTGGATATCCCAGCGCCGACTACAATGAGCAGTTCTTC. Translating gives CASSGYPSADYNEQFF.

The chain combines TRBV9 with TRBJ2-1; D not certain. Per the germline V gene, CDR1 is SGDLS and CDR2 is YYNGEE. This CDR3 has 18 residues. V shed 3 bases and J shed 0 bases, with 19 bases lying between them. The CDR3 nucleotides are TGTGCCAGCAGCGCCCAAGGCTCTGGGGTGCGCTCCTACAATGAGCAGTTCTTC. Translating gives CASSAQGSGVRSYNEQFF.

V usage is TRBV7-6 and J usage is TRBJ1-3, with D perhaps matching TRBD1 (5 bases). Germline lookup yields CDR1 SGHVS and CDR2 FNYEAQ. With 5 bases removed from V and 4 bases from J, the gap between germline ends came to 12 bases. This CDR3 is built from 14 residues. The CDR3 sequence: CASSPRDSGNTIYF. CDR3 nucleotides: TGTGCCAGCAGCCCCCGGGACTCAGGAAACACCATATATTTT.

V and J are TRBV6-5 and TRBJ2-7, with D perhaps TRBD1 (5 bases). In germline, CDR1 is MNHEY, CDR2 SVGAGI. The germline V and J ends were trimmed by 7 bases and 0 bases, with 16 bases remaining between them. This CDR3 has 15 residues. The CDR3 region has the DNA TGTGCCAGCAAACTCGACAGACAGCTCTCCTACGAGCAGTACTTC. The encoded protein is CASKLDRQLSYEQYF.